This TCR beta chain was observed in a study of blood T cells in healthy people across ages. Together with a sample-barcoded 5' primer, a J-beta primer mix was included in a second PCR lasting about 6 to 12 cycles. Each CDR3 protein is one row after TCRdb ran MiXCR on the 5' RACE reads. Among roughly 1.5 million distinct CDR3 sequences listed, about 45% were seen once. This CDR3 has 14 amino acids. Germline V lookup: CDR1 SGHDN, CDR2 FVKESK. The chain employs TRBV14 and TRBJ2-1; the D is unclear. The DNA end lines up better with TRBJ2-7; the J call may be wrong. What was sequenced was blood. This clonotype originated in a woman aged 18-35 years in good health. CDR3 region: CASSILGTYNEQYF. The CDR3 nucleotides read TGTGCCAGCAGCATCTTGGGAACCTACAATGAGCAGTACTTC.